Below, 28 T cell receptor beta chains from the same sample are listed, as sequenced in a study of blood T cell repertoires in COVID-19. TCRdb keeps only in-frame clones here, not all; method: immunoSEQ multiplex PCR. The repertoire consists of about 170,000 clones, with just under 85% occurring once and the leading ten covering about 8.1%. The specimen sequenced was peripheral blood. These receptors were obtained from a woman older than 75 with COVID-19, enrolled during active disease.

The genes are TRBV7-3 and TRBJ1-3; D is unclear. The CDR3 covers 16 residues. Germline-derived CDR1 and CDR2 are SGHTA and FQGTGA. V lost 1 base, J lost 2 bases, and 12 bases lay in between. The CDR3 DNA sequence: TGTGCCAGCAGCTTAATTCCCGGTACAGCTGGAAACACCATATATTTT. Its protein is CASSLIPGTAGNTIYF.

The chain links TRBV6-5 to TRBJ1-2; TRBD1 agrees at 8 bases. V gave up 6 bases and J gave up 8 bases; unmatched junction bases: 14. The CDR3 length is 15 residues. Germline lookup yields CDR1 MNHEY and CDR2 SVGAGI. The CDR3 protein is CASSLPARGHAGYTF. Written as DNA, the CDR3 is TGTGCCAGCAGCCTTCCGGCCAGGGGGCATGCAGGCTACACCTTC.

The rearrangement uses TRBV6-1 and TRBJ2-5; possibly TRBD1 for D (6 bases). There are 17 residues in the CDR3. Deletions cut 0 bases from V and 2 bases from J, with 16 bases between. The germline V gene encodes CDR1 MNHNS and CDR2 SASEGT. The CDR3 is CASSEALQLQGQETQYF. The DNA for the CDR3 is TGTGCCAGCAGTGAAGCGCTTCAGCTGCAGGGGCAAGAGACCCAGTACTTC.

This clone was seen a handful of times. The chain couples TRBV5-4 to TRBJ2-7; D might be TRBD2 (5 bases). Germline V lookup: CDR1 SGHNT, CDR2 YYREEE (reference sequence). The CDR3 contains 13 residues. V gave up 1 base and J gave up 7 bases, with 12 bases separating them. As DNA, the CDR3 is TGTGCCAGCAGCTTGTCGGCGGGTGAAGAGCAGTACTTC. It codes for CASSLSAGEEQYF.

This chain links TRBV27 with TRBJ2-1; the D gene is possibly TRBD2 (6 bases). Looked up from germline, CDR1 is MNHEY and CDR2 is SMNVEV (reference sequence). Trimming took 2 bases from V and 6 from J, leaving 14 bases between them. The CDR3 spans 15 residues. This CDR3 is CASSLAGIGGNEQFF. CDR3 DNA sequence: TGTGCCAGCAGTTTAGCGGGAATTGGGGGCAATGAGCAGTTCTTC.

V gene TRBV23-1 combines with J gene TRBJ2-5; D is ambiguous. TRBV23-1 is flagged as an ORF with uncertain function. Trimming cost V 0 bases and J 5 bases, with 16 bases left between them. The CDR3 sequence is 16 residues long. The CDR3 reads CASSQSGAFYGETQYF. The CDR3 nucleotides are TGCGCCAGCAGTCAATCGGGCGCGTTTTATGGGGAGACCCAGTACTTC.

J is TRBJ2-7 and V is TRBV7-3; 9 nucleotides line up with TRBD1. Germline-derived CDR1 and CDR2 are SGHTA and FQGTGA. Trimming at V came to 6 bases and at J to 7 bases, leaving 7 bases not matched to a gene. The CDR3 covers 13 residues. The CDR3 sequence: CASSLDRGREQYF. The CDR3 nucleotides are TGTGCCAGCAGTCTCGACAGGGGGAGGGAGCAGTACTTC.

This clone has just one count. This rearrangement joins TRBV6-5 to TRBJ2-1, with 8 bases identical to TRBD2. This CDR3 contains 15 residues. Germline trimming cut 6 bases from V and 10 bases from J; bases unmatched to any gene: 14. CDR1 and CDR2 from the germline V gene are MNHEY and SVGAGI. This chain's CDR3 is CASRPTSGRTGEQFF. The CDR3 DNA reads as TGTGCCAGCAGGCCTACTAGCGGAAGGACCGGGGAGCAGTTCTTC.

This clone occurred once. The chain recombines TRBV5-1 with TRBJ1-1, with 8 bases that match TRBD1. The CDR3 is made up of 18 amino acids. V shed 0 bases, J shed 1 base, and the junction held 11 bases outside the gene matches. Germline V gives CDR1 SGHRS, CDR2 YFSETQ. The CDR3 spells CASSLVSVGQGGNTEAFF. The DNA of the CDR3 is TGCGCCAGCAGCTTGGTATCGGTAGGACAGGGAGGGAACACTGAAGCTTTCTTT.

The chain is built from TRBV7-3 and TRBJ1-2, with 12 bases that match TRBD1. V shed 4 bases, J shed 5 bases, and the junction held 5 bases outside the gene matches. The CDR3 extends over 15 amino acids. CDR1 and CDR2 from the germline V gene are SGHTA and FQGTGA. The CDR3 protein is CASSSGQGAAYGYTF. The CDR3 DNA reads TGTGCCAGCAGCTCGGGACAGGGGGCCGCATATGGCTACACCTTC. Full variable domain (missing parts from reference TRBV7-3 and TRBJ1-2): GAGVSQTPSNKVTEKGKYVELRCDPISGHTALYWYRQSLGQGPEFLIYFQGTGAADDSGLPNDRFFAVRPEGSVSTLKIQRTERGDSAVYLCASSSGQGAAYGYTFGSGTRLTVV.

The chain is built from TRBV29-1 and TRBJ2-3; D uncertain. Trimming took off 4 bases at V and 2 bases at J, with 16 bases between the two ends. Germline lookup yields CDR1 SQVTM and CDR2 ANQGSEA. The CDR3 runs 15 residues. Written as DNA, the CDR3 is TGCAGCGTTGTCTGGCCAGCGCACCCCACAGATACGCAGTATTTT. This encodes CSVVWPAHPTDTQYF.

The chain combines TRBV19 with TRBJ2-5; D perhaps matches TRBD1 (7 bases). Germline assignment: CDR1 LNHDA and CDR2 SQIVND (reference sequence). The CDR3 consists of 14 residues. Trimming removed 5 bases at V and 5 bases at J, with 15 bases between. CDR3 protein: CASSSRGGGETQYF. In DNA, the CDR3 is TGTGCCAGTAGTTCCCGAGGAGGGGGCGAGACCCAGTACTTC. The complete variable domain, with remaining parts taken from reference TRBV19 and TRBJ2-5, reads DGGITQSPKYLFRKEGQNVTLSCEQNLNHDAMYWYRQDPGQGLRLIYYSQIVNDFQKGDIAEGYSVSREKKESFPLTVTSAQKNPTAFYLCASSSRGGGETQYFGPGTRLLVL.

V usage is TRBV3-1 (or the pseudogene TRBV3-2) and J usage is TRBJ1-1; D gene ambiguous. The CDR3 is made up of 13 amino acids. V shed 0 bases and J shed 4 bases, with 6 bases lying between them. Germline V gives CDR1 LGHDT, CDR2 YNNKEL (reference sequence). DNA of the CDR3: TGTGCCAGCAGCCAAGATGGGCCCACTGAAGCTTTCTTT. Protein product: CASSQDGPTEAFF.

This chain links TRBV3-1 (or the pseudogene TRBV3-2) with TRBJ1-1; D uncertain. The CDR3 runs to 12 residues. Germline CDR1 LGHDT, CDR2 YNNKEL (reference sequence). Trimming pared 4 bases from V and 6 bases from J, leaving 9 bases between. The CDR3 loop is CASSPRPAEAFF. The CDR3 nucleotides are TGTGCCAGCAGCCCACGTCCAGCTGAAGCTTTCTTT.

A single count supports this clone. The chain links TRBV2 to TRBJ1-1; D not certain. Germline V gene sequence: CDR1 SNHLY, CDR2 FYNNEI. V lost 6 bases and J 8 bases, leaving 7 bases between the germline ends. This CDR3 has 10 residues. As DNA, the CDR3 is TGTGCCAGCAGGACATCCGAAGCTTTCTTT. Amino acid sequence: CASRTSEAFF.

The V and J genes are TRBV15 and TRBJ1-2; 9 bases line up with TRBD1. V gave up 7 bases and J gave up 6 bases; unmatched junction bases: 9. The CDR3 is made up of 14 amino acids. Germline V gives CDR1 LNHNV, CDR2 YYDKDF (reference sequence). The CDR3 coding sequence is TGTGCCACCACCCGGGACAGGGAGATCCATGGCTACACCTTC. This encodes CATTRDREIHGYTF.

The CDR3 region is CASRGGVTGDGYTF. CDR3 sequence (DNA): TGTGCCAGCAGGGGAGGGGTGACCGGGGATGGCTACACCTTC. The genes are TRBV6-5 and TRBJ1-2; a possible D gene is TRBD1 (5 bases). Germline loops: CDR1 MNHEY, CDR2 SVGAGI. The CDR3 is 14 residues long. V was shortened by 6 bases and J by 6 bases, with 17 bases between the two germline ends.

This clone was seen only a few times. This chain joins TRBV4-1 and TRBJ1-1; no definite D call. Germline V lookup: CDR1 MGHRA, CDR2 YSYEKL. The CDR3 sequence is 15 residues long. V was shortened by 0 bases and J by 0 bases, with 8 bases between the two germline ends. The CDR3 protein is CASSQESGVNTEAFF. Written as DNA, the CDR3 is TGCGCCAGCAGCCAAGAAAGCGGGGTGAACACTGAAGCTTTCTTT.

This sequence joins TRBV5-1 and TRBJ2-1, with TRBD2 identical over 7 bases. Losses at the gene ends were 5 bases for V and 7 bases for J; bases not matched to a gene: 9. CDR3 size: 14 residues. Germline-derived CDR1 and CDR2 are SGHRS and YFSETQ. The CDR3 sequence: CASRVGTTANEQFF. Here the CDR3 DNA reads TGCGCCAGCAGGGTCGGGACTACGGCTAATGAGCAGTTCTTC.

This chain joins TRBV28 and TRBJ1-5; TRBD1 might be the D (6 bases). The ends were cut back, 7 bases at V and 9 bases at J, with 16 bases in the middle. Per the germline V gene, CDR1 is MDHEN and CDR2 is SYDVKM. The CDR3 sequence is 13 residues long. The CDR3 region is CASNLQGPGPQHF. In nucleotides, the CDR3 is TGTGCCAGCAATCTCCAGGGGCCAGGGCCCCAGCATTTT.

V and J are TRBV5-4 and TRBJ1-3; 7 nucleotides match TRBD1. The CDR3 consists of 13 residues. V gave up 5 bases and J gave up 8 bases; unmatched junction bases: 7. CDR1 is SGHNT, CDR2 YYREEE, per germline (reference sequence). CDR3 sequence (DNA): TGTGCCAGCAGTGTACAGGGGCCAGACACCATATATTTT. This encodes CASSVQGPDTIYF.

The chain has TRBV7-8 and TRBJ2-3, with 12 bases matching TRBD2. The CDR3 is 18 amino acids. CDR1 is SGHVS, CDR2 FQNEAQ, per germline. J gave up 4 bases and V 2 bases, and 10 bases lay outside the gene matches. DNA for the CDR3: TGTGCCAGCAGCTTACGGAGGGTACTAGCGGGGGGTCCAGATACGCAGTATTTT. Encoded protein: CASSLRRVLAGGPDTQYF.

The genes are TRBV21-1 and TRBJ1-1. TRBV21-1 is shown as a pseudogene. CDR3 size: 17 residues. CDR3 DNA: TGTGCCAGCAGCAAAATCTCCCGGGGGGATCATAACACTGAAGCTTTCTTT. Residues: CASSKISRGDHNTEAFF.

The V call is TRBV2, the J call TRBJ1-1, with 8 bases identical to TRBD1. This CDR3 comprises 13 residues. Germline V gene data show CDR1 as SNHLY and CDR2 as FYNNEI. Trimming took 6 bases from V and 6 from J; bases not matched to a gene: 6. The CDR3 coding sequence is TGTGCCAGCAGGACAGGGGTAATCCCTGAAGCTTTCTTT. The encoded protein is CASRTGVIPEAFF.

This clone was observed a few times. The V call is TRBV19, the J call TRBJ1-3; tentative D call: TRBD1 (5 bases). Per germline, CDR1 LNHDA and CDR2 SQIVND (reference sequence). This CDR3 is 14 amino acids long. Trimming removed 9 bases from V and 1 base from J, with 13 bases in between. The CDR3 DNA is TGTGCCAGCCTAAACCCAGGGTCTGGAAACACCATATATTTT. This codes for CASLNPGSGNTIYF.

This clone was detected once. The chain links TRBV21-1 to TRBJ1-2. TRBV21-1 is annotated as a pseudogene. This CDR3 is built from 13 residues. CDR3 in amino acids: CASSFRLNYGYTF. CDR3 DNA: TGTGCCAGCAGCTTCCGACTAAACTATGGCTACACCTTC.

This rearrangement joins TRBV3-1 (or the pseudogene TRBV3-2) to TRBJ2-5, with 11 bases aligning to TRBD1. Per germline, CDR1 LGHDT and CDR2 YNNKEL (reference sequence). This CDR3 comprises 16 residues. The trim removed 1 base at V and 4 bases at J, leaving 5 bases unmatched. CDR3 coding DNA: TGTGCCAGCAGCCAAGGAGGGACAGGGGGGTCAGAGACCCAGTACTTC. Its translation: CASSQGGTGGSETQYF.

As regards this clone: Other nucleotide sequences in the sample specify the same CDR3. The chain combines TRBV5-1 with TRBJ2-1, with a tentative D call TRBD2 (6 bases). The CDR3 is 15 amino acids. The germline gives CDR1 SGHRS, CDR2 YFSETQ. Trimming shortened V by 3 bases and J by 0 bases, and 10 bases separated the two germline ends. DNA for the CDR3: TGCGCCAGCAGCTCAGGGAGGAGCTCCTACAATGAGCAGTTCTTC. Protein sequence: CASSSGRSSYNEQFF.